The rows below give T cell receptor beta chains drawn from one sample of a study of T-cell reconstitution after alpha-beta-depleted transplantation in children. One entry per CDR3 protein, called by TCRdb with MiXCR from the PCR reads. This table has 200,000 to 250,000 distinct CDR3 sequences, roughly 11% appearing once. The sample in question was PBMCs, obtained before TCRalphabeta/CD19-depleted stem cell transplant. The origin of the receptors is a child under two years old with acute myeloid leukemia, due to receive a stem cell transplant. Each CDR3 is given with its conserved first and last residue. The D gene is left open where the match is weak. Only some rows state a clone size, as once, few, many or a class for expanded clones.

TRBV10-3	TRBD1	TRBJ1-3	many	TGTGCCATCAGGGACAGGACCCTCTCTGGAAACACCATATATTTT	CAIRDRTLSGNTIYF
TRBV24-1	TRBD1	TRBJ2-7	many	TGTGCCACCAGTGATGCGTACAGGGGGTTCTCCTACGAGCAGTACTTC	CATSDAYRGFSYEQYF
TRBV7-8	TRBD2	TRBJ2-7	many	TGTGCCAGCAGCATTCGGACTAGCCACGGGGAGCAGTACTTC	CASSIRTSHGEQYF
TRBV19	TRBD1	TRBJ1-6	few	TGTGCCAGTACCAAAAGAGGACAGGGGCGATCACCCCTCCACTTT	CASTKRGQGRSPLHF
TRBV6-6	NA	TRBJ2-3	NA	TGTGCCAGCAGTTACGAAACAGATACGCAGTATTTT	CASSYETDTQYF
TRBV9	TRBD1	TRBJ2-1	many	TGTGCCAGCAGCGTTCGGGACAGGTCCTACAATGAGCAGTTCTTC	CASSVRDRSYNEQFF
TRBV12-3/TRBV12-4	NA	TRBJ2-2	many	TGTGCCAGCACCATATCCGGGGAGCTGTTTTTT	CASTISGELFF
TRBV20-1	NA	TRBJ2-1	many	TGCAGTGCTAGAGGGCAGGATGAGCAGTTCTTC	CSARGQDEQFF
TRBV7-2	TRBD1	TRBJ1-2	many	TGTGCCAGCAGCCCCTGGACAGGGAAGGATGGCTACACCTTC	CASSPWTGKDGYTF
TRBV7-8	TRBD1	TRBJ2-3	many	TGTGCCAGCAGCTCGGGGACAGGCAGCACAGATACGCAGTATTTT	CASSSGTGSTDTQYF
TRBV28	TRBD1	TRBJ1-3	many	TGTGCCAGCAGTTTCTCGTTACAGGGGGCATCCATATATTTT	CASSFSLQGASIYF
TRBV5-1	NA	TRBJ1-6	many	TGCGCCAGCAGCCGAACCTCCTATAATTCACCCCTCCACTTT	CASSRTSYNSPLHF
TRBV5-5	NA	TRBJ1-5	many	TGTGCCAGCAGCTTAGGAGCGGGCGGCCAGCCCCAGCATTTT	CASSLGAGGQPQHF
TRBV20-1	NA	TRBJ1-4	many	TGCAGTGCTCCAGGGGAGGAAAAACTGTTTTTT	CSAPGEEKLFF
TRBV5-1	TRBD2	TRBJ2-3	many	TGCGCCAGCAGCAAGCGGGGGGGCCTTACAGATACGCAGTATTTT	CASSKRGGLTDTQYF
TRBV28	NA	TRBJ1-2	many	TGTGCCAGCAGTTCCATCACGGTATTGGAAGGTTACTATGGCTACACCTTC	CASSSITVLEGYYGYTF
TRBV3-1	NA	TRBJ1-2	many	TGTGCCAGCAGCCCAGGGGAGAGCTATGGCTACACCTTC	CASSPGESYGYTF
TRBV11-1	NA	TRBJ1-2	many	TGTGCCAGCAGCTTAAGAGCGGTTGGGGAAGGGACTAACTATGGCTACACCTTC	CASSLRAVGEGTNYGYTF
TRBV28	TRBD2	TRBJ2-3	many	TGTGCCAGCAGTCGAGTAGCGGGAGGCACAGATACGCAGTATTTT	CASSRVAGGTDTQYF
TRBV7-2	NA	TRBJ1-1	many	TGTGCCAGCAGCTTTAACTCAGGAAGTGAAGCTTTCTTT	CASSFNSGSEAFF
TRBV2	TRBD1	TRBJ2-5	few	TGTGCCAGCAGTGTGACAGGGGCTCAAGAGACCCAGTACTTC	CASSVTGAQETQYF
TRBV28	NA	TRBJ1-2	many	TGTGCCAGCGACAACCGCGGACACGCACTTTTAGCCTATGGCTACACCTTC	CASDNRGHALLAYGYTF
TRBV12-3/TRBV12-4	TRBD1	TRBJ1-5	many	TGTGCCAGCAGCCCAGGAGGGGGACAGGGAAGCAATCAGCCCCAGCATTTT	CASSPGGGQGSNQPQHF
TRBV6-5	TRBD2	TRBJ2-3	many	TGTGCCAGCAGTTACACGGGACTAGCGGGACCCACAGATACGCAGTATTTT	CASSYTGLAGPTDTQYF
TRBV28	TRBD2	TRBJ2-4	many	TGTGCCAGCAGTGGACCCGCGAGACTAGCGGGACCAAACATTCAGTACTTC	CASSGPARLAGPNIQYF
TRBV29-1	NA	TRBJ1-4	many	TGCAGCGTTGAATTGGCGGGGAGAGATGAAAAACTGTTTTTT	CSVELAGRDEKLFF
TRBV29-1	NA	TRBJ2-5	NA	TGCAGCGTTGAGTTGGCGTACCAAGAGACCCAGTACTTC	CSVELAYQETQYF
TRBV9	TRBD2	TRBJ2-1	few	TGTGCCAGCAGCGTAGCCTCTAGCGGGAGAGACAATGAGCAGTTCTTC	CASSVASSGRDNEQFF